In this sample, the clone carrying this T cell receptor (beta chain) turned up once. The antigen is not known. The sample is drawn from a study of T cells in Graves' hyperthyroidism and ophthalmopathy. Study observations and caveats: Ophthalmopathy was predicted by the model a median of roughly 6.6 months ahead of onset.

Amplified TCR beta CDR3 regions came from RNA transcripts. The TCR CDR3 was amplified in a first-round RT-PCR using the HTBI primer set. MiXCR was run by TCRdb on the multiplex PCR reads, yielding one entry per CDR3 protein. The data show hundreds of thousands of distinct CDR3 sequences, 38% seen once. V was pared by 0 bases and J by 3 bases, with 8 bases of the junction left unmatched. Germline lookup yields CDR1 SGHDN and CDR2 FVKESK. The CDR3 has 17 residues. Patients were excluded because of uncontrolled infection, other autoimmune disease, pregnancy or lactation. V gene TRBV14 combines with J gene TRBJ2-5, with TRBD1 identical over 9 bases. Sequencing used blood. The TCR was taken from a man between 18 and 29 years old with Graves' hyperthyroidism. The CDR3, as DNA: TGTGCCAGCAGCCAAGATAGTACAGGGGGCCTAAAAGAGACCCAGTACTTC. It yields the protein CASSQDSTGGLKETQYF.